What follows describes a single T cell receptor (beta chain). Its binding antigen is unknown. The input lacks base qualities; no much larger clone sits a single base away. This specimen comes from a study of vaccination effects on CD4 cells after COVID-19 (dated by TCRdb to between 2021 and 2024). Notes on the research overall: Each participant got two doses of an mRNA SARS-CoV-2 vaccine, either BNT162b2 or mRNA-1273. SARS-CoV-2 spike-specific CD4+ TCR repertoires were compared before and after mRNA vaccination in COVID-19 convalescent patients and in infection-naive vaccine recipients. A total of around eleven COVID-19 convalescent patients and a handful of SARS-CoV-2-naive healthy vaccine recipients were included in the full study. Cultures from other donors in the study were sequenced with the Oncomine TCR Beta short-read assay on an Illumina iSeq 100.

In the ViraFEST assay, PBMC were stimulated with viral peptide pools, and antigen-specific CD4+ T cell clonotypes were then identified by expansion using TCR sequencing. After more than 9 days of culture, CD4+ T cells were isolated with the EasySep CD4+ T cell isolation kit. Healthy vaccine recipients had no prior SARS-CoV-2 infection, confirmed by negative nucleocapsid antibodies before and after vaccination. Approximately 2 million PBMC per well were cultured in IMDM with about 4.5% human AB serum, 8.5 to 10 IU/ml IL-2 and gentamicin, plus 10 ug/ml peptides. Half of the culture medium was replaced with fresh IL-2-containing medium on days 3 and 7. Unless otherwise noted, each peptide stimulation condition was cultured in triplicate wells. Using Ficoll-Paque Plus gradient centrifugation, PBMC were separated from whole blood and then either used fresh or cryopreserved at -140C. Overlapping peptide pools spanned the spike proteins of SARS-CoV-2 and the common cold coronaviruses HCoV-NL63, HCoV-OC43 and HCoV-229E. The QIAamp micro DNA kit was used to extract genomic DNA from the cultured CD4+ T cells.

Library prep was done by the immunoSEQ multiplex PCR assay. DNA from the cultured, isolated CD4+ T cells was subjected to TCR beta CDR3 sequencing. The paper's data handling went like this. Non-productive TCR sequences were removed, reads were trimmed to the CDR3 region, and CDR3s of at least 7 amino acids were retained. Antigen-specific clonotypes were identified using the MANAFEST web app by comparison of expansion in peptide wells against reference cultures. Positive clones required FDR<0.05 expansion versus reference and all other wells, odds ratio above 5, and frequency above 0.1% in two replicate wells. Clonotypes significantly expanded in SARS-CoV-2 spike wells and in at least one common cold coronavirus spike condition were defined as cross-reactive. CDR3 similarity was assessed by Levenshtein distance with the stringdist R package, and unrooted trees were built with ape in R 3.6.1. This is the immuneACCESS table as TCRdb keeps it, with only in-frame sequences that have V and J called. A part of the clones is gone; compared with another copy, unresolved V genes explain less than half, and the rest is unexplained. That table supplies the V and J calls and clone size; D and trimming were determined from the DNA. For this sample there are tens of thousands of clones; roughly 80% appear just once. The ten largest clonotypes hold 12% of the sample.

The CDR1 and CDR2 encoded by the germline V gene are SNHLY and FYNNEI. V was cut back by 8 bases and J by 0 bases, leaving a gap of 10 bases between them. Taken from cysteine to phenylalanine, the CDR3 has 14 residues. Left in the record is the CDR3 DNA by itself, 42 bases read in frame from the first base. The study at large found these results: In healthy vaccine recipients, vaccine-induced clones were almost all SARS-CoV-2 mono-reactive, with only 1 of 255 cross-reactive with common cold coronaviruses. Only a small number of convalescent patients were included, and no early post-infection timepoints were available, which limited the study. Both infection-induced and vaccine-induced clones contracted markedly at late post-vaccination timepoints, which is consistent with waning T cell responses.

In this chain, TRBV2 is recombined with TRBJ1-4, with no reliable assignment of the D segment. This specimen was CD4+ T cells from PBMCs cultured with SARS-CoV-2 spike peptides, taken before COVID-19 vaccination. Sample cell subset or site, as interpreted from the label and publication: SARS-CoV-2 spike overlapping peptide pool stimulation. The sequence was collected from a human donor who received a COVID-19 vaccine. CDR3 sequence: CASLLPATNEKLFF. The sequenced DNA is TGTGCCAGCCTTCTTCCCGCAACTAATGAAAAACTGTTTTTT.